Listed below are T cell receptor beta chains from one sample, sequenced in a study of regulatory T cells in long-lasting Graves disease. TCRdb re-called the multiplex PCR reads with MiXCR, one entry per CDR3 protein. Among over 650,000 distinct CDR3 sequences listed, around 30% were seen once. The sequencing here drew on peripheral blood mononuclear cells (PBMCs), taken when the disease was refractory, from a patient treated with antithyroid drugs. These receptors all stem from a female donor with Graves disease. CDR3s include the opening cysteine and the closing phenylalanine or tryptophan. Fields, in order: J gene, clone size, D gene, V gene, CDR3 DNA, CDR3 protein. D genes are given only for firm matches. Only part of the rows carry a size: once, few, many, or a class if the clone is expanded.

j_call: TRBJ1-2
clone_size: NA
d_call: NA
v_call: TRBV6-2/TRBV6-3
cdr3_nt: TGTGCCAGCAGTGGCGGGGAATACGGCTACACCTTC
cdr3_aa: CASSGGEYGYTF

j_call: TRBJ2-5
clone_size: NA
d_call: TRBD2
v_call: TRBV4-2
cdr3_nt: TGTGCCAGCAGCCAAGATAAGCTAGCGGGAGACGAGACCCAGTACTTC
cdr3_aa: CASSQDKLAGDETQYF

j_call: TRBJ2-4
clone_size: NA
d_call: TRBD2
v_call: TRBV5-4
cdr3_nt: TGTGCCAGCAGCCTTGGCCTTAGCGGGAGGGCCGATCCCAAAAACATTCAGTACTTC
cdr3_aa: CASSLGLSGRADPKNIQYF

j_call: TRBJ2-2
clone_size: NA
d_call: TRBD1
v_call: TRBV19
cdr3_nt: TGTGCCAGTAGTCCCCACACGACAGGGATCACCGGGGAGCTGTTTTTT
cdr3_aa: CASSPHTTGITGELFF

j_call: TRBJ1-2
clone_size: many
d_call: TRBD1
v_call: TRBV28
cdr3_nt: TGTGCCAGCAAAACACCGGGACAGGGTTACGGCTACACCTTC
cdr3_aa: CASKTPGQGYGYTF

j_call: TRBJ1-1
clone_size: many
d_call: NA
v_call: TRBV12-3/TRBV12-4
cdr3_nt: TGTGCCAGCAGCCGCGGGGGAGGACACTTGAACACTGAAGCTTTCTTT
cdr3_aa: CASSRGGGHLNTEAFF

j_call: TRBJ1-2
clone_size: NA
d_call: NA
v_call: TRBV20-1
cdr3_nt: TGCAGTGCTAGAGAACTAGGGGTGAACTATGGCTACACCTTC
cdr3_aa: CSARELGVNYGYTF

j_call: TRBJ1-3
clone_size: NA
d_call: NA
v_call: TRBV12-5
cdr3_nt: TGTGCTAGTGGTCCCCGGGGCAGCCCGTCTGGAAACACCATATATTTT
cdr3_aa: CASGPRGSPSGNTIYF

j_call: TRBJ1-1
clone_size: once
d_call: TRBD1
v_call: TRBV20-1
cdr3_nt: TGCAGTGCAAGGGGACAGGGTTACACTGAAGCTTTCTTT
cdr3_aa: CSARGQGYTEAFF

j_call: TRBJ1-6
clone_size: few
d_call: NA
v_call: TRBV30
cdr3_nt: TGTGCCTGGAGAAAAGGGTATAATTCACCCCTCCACTTT
cdr3_aa: CAWRKGYNSPLHF

j_call: TRBJ1-2
clone_size: many
d_call: NA
v_call: TRBV30
cdr3_nt: TGTGCCTGGAGGAACAGGGATGGCTACACCTTC
cdr3_aa: CAWRNRDGYTF

j_call: TRBJ2-2
clone_size: few
d_call: TRBD1
v_call: TRBV6-1
cdr3_nt: TGTGCCAGCAGCAGGGGACAGGGGGGCACCGGGGAGCTGTTTTTT
cdr3_aa: CASSRGQGGTGELFF

j_call: TRBJ1-4
clone_size: NA
d_call: NA
v_call: TRBV20-1
cdr3_nt: TGCAGTGCCCCCTCGGTTTTGGGACGCCCTAATGAAAAACTGTTTTTT
cdr3_aa: CSAPSVLGRPNEKLFF

j_call: TRBJ2-7
clone_size: few
d_call: TRBD1
v_call: TRBV11-2
cdr3_nt: TGTGCCAGCAGCTCCCCCGAGACAGGGTCTAGGGAGCAGTACTTC
cdr3_aa: CASSSPETGSREQYF

j_call: TRBJ1-1
clone_size: NA
d_call: NA
v_call: TRBV28
cdr3_nt: TGTGCCAGCAGTCCTCTGAGAGAGAGCACTGAAGCTTTCTTT
cdr3_aa: CASSPLRESTEAFF

j_call: TRBJ1-6
clone_size: many
d_call: NA
v_call: TRBV28
cdr3_nt: TGTGCCAGCAGACCCGGGACACTAAATAATTCACCCCTCCACTTT
cdr3_aa: CASRPGTLNNSPLHF

j_call: TRBJ1-1
clone_size: few
d_call: NA
v_call: TRBV29-1
cdr3_nt: TGCAGCGTTGGAAGGGGTAGGGTGAACACTGAAGCTTTCTTT
cdr3_aa: CSVGRGRVNTEAFF